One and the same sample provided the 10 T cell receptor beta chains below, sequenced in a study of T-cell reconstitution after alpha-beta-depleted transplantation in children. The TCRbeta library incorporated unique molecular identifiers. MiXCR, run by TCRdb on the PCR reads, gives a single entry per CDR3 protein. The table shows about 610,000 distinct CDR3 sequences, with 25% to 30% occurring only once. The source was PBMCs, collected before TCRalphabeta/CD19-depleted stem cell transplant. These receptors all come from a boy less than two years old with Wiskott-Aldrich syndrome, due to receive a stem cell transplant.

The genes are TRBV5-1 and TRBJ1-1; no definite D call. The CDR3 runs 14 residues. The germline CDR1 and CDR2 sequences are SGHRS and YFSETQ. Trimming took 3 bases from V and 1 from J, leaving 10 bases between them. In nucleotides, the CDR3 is TGCGCCAGCAGCTCGGGAAAGGGGAACACTGAAGCTTTCTTT. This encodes CASSSGKGNTEAFF.

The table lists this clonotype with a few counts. The CDR3 bases are TGCGCCAGCAGCAGGGAGGGGCGAACGCAGTATTTT. Its protein product is CASSREGRTQYF. The chain links TRBV5-1 to TRBJ2-3; 7 nucleotides align to TRBD2. The CDR3 covers 12 residues. Trimming took 4 bases from V and 9 from J; bases not matched to a gene: 5. Germline CDR1 reads SGHRS; CDR2 reads YFSETQ.

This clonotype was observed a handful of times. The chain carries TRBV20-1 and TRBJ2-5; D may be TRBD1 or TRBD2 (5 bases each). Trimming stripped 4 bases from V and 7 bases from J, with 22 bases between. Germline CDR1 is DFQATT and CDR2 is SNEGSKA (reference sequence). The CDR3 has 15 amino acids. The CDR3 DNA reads TGCAGTGCTACCGTAGGGACGAACCCGGACGGGACCCAGTACTTC. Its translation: CSATVGTNPDGTQYF.

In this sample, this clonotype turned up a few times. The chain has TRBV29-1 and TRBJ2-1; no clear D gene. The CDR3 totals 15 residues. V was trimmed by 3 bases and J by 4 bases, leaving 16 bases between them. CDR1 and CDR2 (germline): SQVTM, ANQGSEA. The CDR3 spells CSVDILGIFYNEQFF. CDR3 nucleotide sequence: TGCAGCGTTGATATTTTGGGGATTTTTTACAATGAGCAGTTCTTC.

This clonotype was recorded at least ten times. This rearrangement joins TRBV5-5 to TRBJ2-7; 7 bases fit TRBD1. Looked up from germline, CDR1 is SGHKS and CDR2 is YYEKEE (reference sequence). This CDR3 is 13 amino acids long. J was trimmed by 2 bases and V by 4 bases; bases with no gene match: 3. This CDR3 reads CASSRTGAYEQYF. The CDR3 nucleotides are TGTGCCAGCAGCCGGACAGGAGCCTACGAGCAGTACTTC.

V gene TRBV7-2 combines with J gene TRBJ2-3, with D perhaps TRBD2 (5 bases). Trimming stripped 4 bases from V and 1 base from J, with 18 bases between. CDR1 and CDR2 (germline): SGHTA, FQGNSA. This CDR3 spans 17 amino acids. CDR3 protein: CASSSPDWSRGTDTQYF. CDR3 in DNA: TGTGCCAGCAGCTCTCCGGACTGGTCGAGGGGCACAGATACGCAGTATTTT.

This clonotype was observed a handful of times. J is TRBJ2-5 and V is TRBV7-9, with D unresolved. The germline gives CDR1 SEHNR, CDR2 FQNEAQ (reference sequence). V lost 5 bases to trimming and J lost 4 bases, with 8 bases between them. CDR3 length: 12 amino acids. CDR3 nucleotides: TGTGCCAGCAGCGTCCTGTCAGAGACCCAGTACTTC. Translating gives CASSVLSETQYF.

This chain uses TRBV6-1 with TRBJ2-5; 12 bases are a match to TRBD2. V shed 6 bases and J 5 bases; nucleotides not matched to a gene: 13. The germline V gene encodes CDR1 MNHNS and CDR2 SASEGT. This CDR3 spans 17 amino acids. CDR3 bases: TGTGCCAGCAGCCCGGGCAGACTAGCGGGAGTTTGGGAGACCCAGTACTTC. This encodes CASSPGRLAGVWETQYF.

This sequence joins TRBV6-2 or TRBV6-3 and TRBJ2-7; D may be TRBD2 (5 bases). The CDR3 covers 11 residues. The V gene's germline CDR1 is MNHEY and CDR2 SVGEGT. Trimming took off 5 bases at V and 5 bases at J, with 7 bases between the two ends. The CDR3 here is CASSDYHEQYF. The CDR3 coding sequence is TGTGCCAGCAGTGACTATCACGAGCAGTACTTC.

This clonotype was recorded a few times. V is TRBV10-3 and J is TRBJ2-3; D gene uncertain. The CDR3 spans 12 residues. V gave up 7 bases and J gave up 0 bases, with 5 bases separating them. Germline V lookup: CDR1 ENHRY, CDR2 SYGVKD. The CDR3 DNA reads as TGTGCCATCACCGACAGCACAGATACGCAGTATTTT. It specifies CAITDSTDTQYF.